The 18 T cell receptor beta chains given below trace back to one sample, sequenced in a study (dated by TCRdb to 2016 to 2018). Receptor amplification or capture employed RT-PCR. The run used an Illumina MiSeq. TCRdb itself trimmed the public reads at Q25 with fastp, ran MiXCR and retained productive beta chains. Records with the same CDR3 protein are collapsed into one entry carrying the most frequent genes and DNA. For this sample there are hundreds of thousands of distinct CDR3 sequences; 14% appear just once. Of the sample, 3.6% is held by the ten largest clones. Sequenced sample: memory CD4+ T cells from blood. All receptors derive from a female donor in good health, serving as a healthy control.

The sample holds a few counts of this clonotype. The chain links TRBV30 to TRBJ2-5; D not resolved. The germline V gene has CDR1 GTSNPN and CDR2 SVGIG (reference sequence). Trimming stripped 3 bases from V and 5 bases from J, with 10 bases between. The CDR3 has 12 residues. The CDR3 DNA follows: TGTGCCTGGAGGGTGCTTGGTGAGACCCAGTACTTC. It translates to CAWRVLGETQYF.

V and J are TRBV4-1 and TRBJ1-1; D gene ambiguous. Germline V gene lookup returns CDR1 MGHRA and CDR2 YSYEKL. Between the trimmed V and J ends, which lost 4 bases and 11 bases, there was a span of 14 bases. This CDR3 contains 12 residues. Written as DNA, the CDR3 is TGCGCCAGCAGCCGTGGCGGGCAGAGCGCTTTCTTT. Its protein is CASSRGGQSAFF.

This clonotype was found a few times. The V call is TRBV25-1, the J call TRBJ1-2; tentative D call: TRBD1 (5 bases). CDR3 length equals 14 residues. Trimming removed 6 bases from V and 3 bases from J, with 14 bases in between. From germline, CDR1 is MGHDK and CDR2 SYGVNS. The CDR3 region has the DNA TGTGCCAGCAGAAGCCGGGACGGGTACTATGGCTACACCTTC. This sequence encodes CASRSRDGYYGYTF.

This rearrangement joins TRBV2 to TRBJ1-1, with D maybe TRBD1 (6 bases). Germline CDR1 and CDR2: SNHLY and FYNNEI. The CDR3 loop spans 15 amino acids. V was clipped by 1 base and J by 10 bases, with 19 bases between them. The CDR3 region has the DNA TGTGCCAGCAGTGAAGATACCGGTAGGGGGGGGACAGCTTTCTTT. The encoded protein is CASSEDTGRGGTAFF.

The sample holds a few counts of this clonotype. V usage is TRBV20-1 and J usage is TRBJ2-5; tentative D call: TRBD1 (5 bases). CDR3 length: 13 amino acids. CDR1 is DFQATT, CDR2 SNEGSKA, per germline (reference sequence). V lost 3 bases, J lost 1 base, and 9 bases lay in between. CDR3 nucleotides: TGCAGTGCTAGCTGGCAGGGCCAAGAGACCCAGTACTTC. This codes for CSASWQGQETQYF.

In this sample, this clonotype turned up a few times. This chain links TRBV20-1 with TRBJ1-5, with D unclear. Trimming removed 3 bases from V and 7 bases from J, with 7 bases in between. The CDR3 has 11 residues. Germline-derived CDR1 and CDR2 are DFQATT and SNEGSKA (reference sequence). The CDR3 is CSASAGQPQHF. The CDR3 DNA sequence: TGCAGTGCTAGCGCCGGGCAGCCCCAGCATTTT.

The gene calls are TRBV12-3 or TRBV12-4 and TRBJ2-2; tentatively, D is TRBD1 (5 bases). This CDR3 has 13 amino acids. V lost 5 bases and J 4 bases, leaving 8 bases between the germline ends. CDR3 in DNA: TGTGCCAGCAGTCGACAGATCACCGGGGAGCTGTTTTTT. Amino acids: CASSRQITGELFF.

The gene calls are TRBV5-1 and TRBJ1-2; D might be TRBD1 (6 bases). CDR1 is SGHRS and CDR2 is YFSETQ in the germline V gene. The CDR3 has 15 residues. V dropped 4 bases and J dropped 4 bases, with 17 bases sitting between them. CDR3 nucleotides: TGCGCCAGCAGCCCGAGCGGGGGCCCAACCTATGGCTACACCTTC. Translation gives CASSPSGGPTYGYTF.

The chain combines TRBV6-5 with TRBJ1-1; D might be TRBD1 (5 bases). V lost 6 bases and J 8 bases, leaving 10 bases between the germline ends. Germline-derived CDR1 and CDR2 are MNHEY and SVGAGI. The CDR3 sequence is 11 residues long. In DNA form, the CDR3 reads TGTGCCAGCAGCCCAGGGCGGGAAGCTTTCTTT. It yields the protein CASSPGREAFF.

This clonotype was observed many times. The chain has TRBV27 and TRBJ2-7, with 8 bases identical to TRBD1. Germline V gives CDR1 MNHEY, CDR2 SMNVEV (reference sequence). Germline trimming cut 8 bases from V and 4 bases from J; bases unmatched to any gene: 4. This CDR3 contains 12 residues. The CDR3 coding sequence is TGTGCCAGCCGGACAGGGTTATACGAGCAGTACTTC. Its protein is CASRTGLYEQYF.

The rearrangement links TRBV5-4 to TRBJ1-1; perhaps TRBD1 as D (6 bases). CDR1 and CDR2 from the germline V gene are SGHNT and YYREEE (reference sequence). V lost 4 bases and J 3 bases, leaving 16 bases between the germline ends. This CDR3 spans 15 amino acids. CDR3 amino acids: CASSPPTGLDTEAFF. The DNA for the CDR3 is TGTGCCAGCAGCCCTCCAACAGGGCTTGACACTGAAGCTTTCTTT. The entire variable domain, with the rest obtained from reference TRBV5-4 and TRBJ1-1, is as follows: ETGVTQSPTHLIKTRGQQVTLRCSSQSGHNTVSWYQQALGQGPQFIFQYYREEENGRGNFPPRFSGLQFPNYSSELNVNALELDDSALYLCASSPPTGLDTEAFFGQGTRLTVV.

This clonotype showed up just once. The rearrangement joins TRBV5-4 to TRBJ1-1; 7 positions agree with TRBD1. This CDR3 is built from 16 residues. The trim removed 0 bases at V and 5 bases at J, leaving 10 bases unmatched. CDR1 is SGHNT and CDR2 is YYREEE in the germline V gene (reference sequence). CDR3 sequence (DNA): TGTGCCAGCAGCTTGGCGTTGGCAGGGGGTGAGACTGAAGCTTTCTTT. It yields the protein CASSLALAGGETEAFF.

Only a few counts were recorded for this clonotype. The chain couples TRBV4-3 to TRBJ1-2; D possibly corresponds to TRBD1 (5 bases). This CDR3 spans 14 amino acids. CDR1 and CDR2 (germline): LGHNA, YSLEER. V lost 1 base to trimming and J lost 2 bases, with 8 bases between them. CDR3 nucleotide sequence: TGCGCCAGCAGCCAAGGGGGCCTGAACTATGGCTACACCTTC. Translating gives CASSQGGLNYGYTF.

This sequence joins TRBV5-1 and TRBJ1-1; 8 bases are a match to TRBD1. The CDR3 is 14 amino acids. Germline-derived CDR1 and CDR2 are SGHRS and YFSETQ. V shed 4 bases and J 5 bases; nucleotides not matched to a gene: 7. In nucleotides, the CDR3 is TGCGCCAGCAGCACCCAGGGGGCTGAGACTGAAGCTTTCTTT. Encoded protein: CASSTQGAETEAFF.

This rearrangement joins TRBV5-1 to TRBJ1-2; no reliable D call. Germline loops: CDR1 SGHRS, CDR2 YFSETQ. V lost 0 bases, J lost 6 bases, and 12 bases lay in between. The CDR3 spans 14 residues. The CDR3 is CASSLAAVKNGYTF. DNA of the CDR3: TGCGCCAGCAGCTTGGCCGCTGTAAAAAATGGCTACACCTTC.

In its sample, this clonotype was seen many times. The chain has TRBV29-1 and TRBJ1-1; no clear D gene. The CDR3 extends over 11 amino acids. Trimming removed 7 bases at V and 9 bases at J, with 15 bases between. Germline CDR1 SQVTM, CDR2 ANQGSEA. Written as DNA, the CDR3 is TGCAGCGGAACGACGGGAGCCAAAGCTTTCTTT. Translating it yields CSGTTGAKAFF.

This clonotype was counted ten times or more. This sequence joins TRBV4-3 and TRBJ2-3, with 9 bases that match TRBD2. This CDR3 region has 16 residues. Looked up from germline, CDR1 is LGHNA and CDR2 is YSLEER. J was trimmed by 2 bases and V by 0 bases; bases with no gene match: 3. In DNA form, the CDR3 reads TGCGCCAGCAGCCAAGACACTAGCGGGCTCACAGATACGCAGTATTTT. Translated: CASSQDTSGLTDTQYF.

V gene TRBV5-1 combines with J gene TRBJ2-2; D possibly corresponds to TRBD1 (6 bases). Germline values: CDR1 SGHRS, CDR2 YFSETQ. The CDR3 is 14 residues long. Trimming took off 1 base at V and 9 bases at J, with 13 bases between the two ends. CDR3 in amino acids: CASSLPGVLRELFF. The DNA for the CDR3 is TGCGCCAGCAGCTTGCCAGGGGTTCTAAGGGAGCTGTTTTTT. Looking up the rest from reference TRBV5-1 and TRBJ2-2 gives the full variable domain: KAGVTQTPRYLIKTRGQQVTLSCSPISGHRSVSWYQQTPGQGLQFLFEYFSETQRNKGNFPGRFSGRQFSNSRSEMNVSTLELGDSALYLCASSLPGVLRELFFGEGSRLTVL.